This T cell receptor (beta chain) came from a study of shared clonotypes between healthy human individuals. The V end was cut by 1 base, the J end by 9 bases, with 17 bases between. The V gene's germline CDR1 is SGDLS and CDR2 YYNGEE. The CDR3 has 15 amino acids. The repertoire was sequenced with immunoSEQ multiplex PCR; TCRdb's copy has only in-frame clones and lacks some. The sample has about 2.1 million clones; around 93% are singletons. The naive CD8 population came from CD45RO-negative cells selected for CCR7, without terminally differentiated effector memory CD45RA+ cells. The sample consisted of naive CD8+ T cells from PBMCs. The receptor was derived from a man younger than 35 in good health. Some clones in this sample may be carry-over from other donors' samples. This chain joins TRBV9 and TRBJ2-1; D not certain. This CDR3 reads CASSVRTEPVGEQFF. In nucleotides, the CDR3 is TGTGCCAGCAGCGTAAGGACGGAACCGGTGGGTGAGCAGTTCTTC.